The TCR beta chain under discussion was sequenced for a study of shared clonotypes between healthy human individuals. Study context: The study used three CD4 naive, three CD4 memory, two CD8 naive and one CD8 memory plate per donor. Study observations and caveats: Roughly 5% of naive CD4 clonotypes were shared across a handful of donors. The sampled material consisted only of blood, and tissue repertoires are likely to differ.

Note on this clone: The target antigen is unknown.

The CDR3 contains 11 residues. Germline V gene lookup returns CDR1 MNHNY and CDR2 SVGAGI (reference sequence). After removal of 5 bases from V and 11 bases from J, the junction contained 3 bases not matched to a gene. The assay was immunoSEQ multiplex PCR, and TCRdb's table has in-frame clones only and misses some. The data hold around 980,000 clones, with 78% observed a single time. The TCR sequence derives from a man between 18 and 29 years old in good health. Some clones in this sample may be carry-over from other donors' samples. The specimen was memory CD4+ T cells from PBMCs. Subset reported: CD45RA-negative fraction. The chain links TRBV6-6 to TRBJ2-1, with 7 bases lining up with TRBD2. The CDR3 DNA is TGTGCCAGCAGTGGGGACTATAAGCAGTTCTTC. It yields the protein CASSGDYKQFF.